The 15 T cell receptor beta chains below were found in one sample sequenced in a study of blood T cell repertoires in COVID-19. Sequencing was performed with immunoSEQ multiplex PCR; in TCRdb, only in-frame clones are kept and a portion is missing. Of 70,000 to 80,000 clones listed, around 90% are singletons. The sequencing sample was made of peripheral blood. These receptors originate from an older woman with active COVID-19.

V is TRBV5-1 and J is TRBJ1-2, with 8 nucleotides matching TRBD1. Losses at the gene ends were 4 bases for V and 4 bases for J; bases not matched to a gene: 9. The CDR3 totals 15 residues. In germline, CDR1 is SGHRS, CDR2 YFSETQ. CDR3 in amino acids: CASSATGTGGYGYTF. The DNA for the CDR3 is TGCGCCAGCAGCGCCACCGGGACAGGAGGCTATGGCTACACCTTC.

The chain carries TRBV4-1 and TRBJ2-5; perhaps TRBD2 as D (6 bases). The CDR3 is 16 amino acids. CDR1 and CDR2 from the germline V gene are MGHRA and YSYEKL. V gave up 1 base and J gave up 2 bases, with 14 bases separating them. CDR3 amino acids: CASSQGGLARQETQYF. As DNA, the CDR3 is TGCGCCAGCAGCCAAGGCGGGCTAGCGAGACAAGAGACCCAGTACTTC.

Worth noting for this clone: The germline gene is not matched at one end of the junction; a read error may be the cause. The chain employs TRBV15 and TRBJ1-2; D gene ambiguous. This CDR3 has 14 amino acids. Germline CDR1 is LNHNV and CDR2 is YYDKDF (reference sequence). The CDR3 sequence is CVTSRGDGNYGYTF. The CDR3 DNA is TGTGTCACCAGCAGAGGCGACGGGAACTATGGCTACACCTTC.

The chain joins TRBV28 to TRBJ2-2; D gene uncertain. Germline V CDR1 and CDR2: MDHEN, SYDVKM. The CDR3 has 15 residues. V lost 5 bases and J 7 bases, leaving 17 bases between the germline ends. CDR3 amino acids: CASSAGMRQGGELFF. DNA of the CDR3: TGTGCCAGCAGTGCCGGAATGAGGCAAGGCGGGGAGCTGTTTTTT.

This chain joins TRBV11-2 and TRBJ2-2; D gene ambiguous. Germline loops: CDR1 SGHAT, CDR2 FQNNGV. The V gene lost 1 base and the J gene lost 3 bases, with 3 bases spanning the gap. This CDR3 has 13 residues. The CDR3 is CASSLVDTGELFF. The CDR3 coding sequence is TGTGCCAGCAGCTTAGTCGACACCGGGGAGCTGTTTTTT.

This chain connects TRBV6-1 to TRBJ2-1, with a possible D match to TRBD1 (5 bases). This CDR3 region has 16 residues. Germline V gene sequence: CDR1 MNHNS, CDR2 SASEGT. The V gene lost 1 base and the J gene lost 0 bases, with 10 bases spanning the gap. The CDR3 reads CASSEVWGSSYNEQFF. The CDR3 DNA reads TGTGCCAGCAGTGAAGTATGGGGCAGCTCCTACAATGAGCAGTTCTTC.

The rearrangement joins TRBV7-2 to TRBJ2-1; 9 bases match TRBD2. V was clipped by 0 bases and J by 3 bases; unmatched bases: 3. Germline V CDR1 and CDR2: SGHTA, FQGNSA. The CDR3 covers 16 residues. The chain's CDR3 is CASSLALAGIYNEQFF. The CDR3 nucleotides read TGTGCCAGCAGCTTAGCCCTAGCGGGGATCTACAATGAGCAGTTCTTC.

The V and J genes are TRBV18 and TRBJ1-2, with D possibly being TRBD1 (5 bases). Germline V gene sequence: CDR1 KGHSH, CDR2 LQKENI. V was clipped by 3 bases and J by 2 bases, with 16 bases between them. CDR3 size: 16 residues. CDR3 nucleotides: TGTGCCAGCTCACCCTATAAATCGGGGGTGAACTATGGCTACACCTTC. Protein: CASSPYKSGVNYGYTF.

This rearrangement joins TRBV5-1 to TRBJ2-1; 10 bases match TRBD2. Germline loops: CDR1 SGHRS, CDR2 YFSETQ. V lost 0 bases and J lost 8; bases outside the gene matches: 5. This CDR3 contains 15 residues. CDR3 nucleotide sequence: TGCGCCAGCAGCTTGGTTGCTAGCGGGAGCGATGAGCAGTTCTTC. This sequence encodes CASSLVASGSDEQFF. Full variable domain (outside the CDR3, taken from reference TRBV5-1 and TRBJ2-1): KAGVTQTPRYLIKTRGQQVTLSCSPISGHRSVSWYQQTPGQGLQFLFEYFSETQRNKGNFPGRFSGRQFSNSRSEMNVSTLELGDSALYLCASSLVASGSDEQFFGPGTRLTVL.

The chain joins TRBV5-4 to TRBJ2-3; 8 bases align to TRBD2. Germline V CDR1 and CDR2: SGHNT, YYREEE (reference sequence). The J segment lost 4 bases and the V segment lost 3 bases, leaving 7 bases of the junction unmatched. This CDR3 comprises 15 residues. The CDR3 region is CASSWESGSSDTQYF. The CDR3 region has the DNA TGTGCCAGCAGCTGGGAAAGCGGGAGCTCAGATACGCAGTATTTT.

The CDR3 nucleotides are TGTGCCAGCAGCTTAGTGGCTAGCGGGAGTTCTGAGACCCAGTACTTC. Translating gives CASSLVASGSSETQYF. The rearrangement uses TRBV7-9 and TRBJ2-5, with 10 bases lining up with TRBD2. Germline CDR1 and CDR2: SEHNR and FQNEAQ (reference sequence). The CDR3 totals 16 residues. Trimming took 1 base from V and 5 from J; bases not matched to a gene: 7.

This clone was counted between two and nine times. The chain recombines TRBV19 with TRBJ1-5; D call uncertain. With 7 bases removed from V and 2 bases from J, the gap between germline ends came to 15 bases. The V gene's germline CDR1 is LNHDA and CDR2 SQIVND (reference sequence). The CDR3 contains 15 residues. As DNA, the CDR3 is TGTGCCAGTATCCCCAGCCGCGGGGGCAATCAGCCCCAGCATTTT. It is translated as CASIPSRGGNQPQHF.

V usage is TRBV12-3 or TRBV12-4 and J usage is TRBJ1-1; a weak D match, TRBD1 (6 bases). This CDR3 region has 13 residues. V was shortened by 5 bases and J by 10 bases, with 17 bases between the two germline ends. The CDR3 is CASSTPGQGPAFF. As DNA, the CDR3 is TGTGCCAGCAGTACCCCGGGGCAGGGGCCAGCTTTCTTT.

This chain joins TRBV15 and TRBJ2-5, with 13 bases lining up with TRBD2. CDR1 LNHNV and CDR2 YYDKDF come from the germline V gene (reference sequence). CDR3 length: 16 residues. V was clipped by 1 base and J by 6 bases; unmatched bases: 5. DNA of the CDR3: TGTGCCACCAGCAGAGCTAGGACTAGCGGGAGACAGACCCAGTACTTC. Residues: CATSRARTSGRQTQYF.

The chain recombines TRBV30 with TRBJ2-4; D remains unclear. This CDR3 comprises 13 residues. Germline CDR1 GTSNPN, CDR2 SVGIG (reference sequence). Trimming shortened V by 0 bases and J by 0 bases, and 3 bases separated the two germline ends. For the CDR3, the DNA is TGTGCCTGGAGTGTACTAGCCAAAAACATTCAGTACTTC. This gives the protein CAWSVLAKNIQYF.